The source of this T cell receptor beta chain is a study of PD-L1 blockade in urothelial cancer (dated by TCRdb to about 2017). Turning to the overall study: All patients started therapy in the mid-2010s and received atezolizumab 1,200 mg intravenously every 3 weeks. About 90% of the roughly 29 patients were males with bladder-origin urothelial cancer, and about 65% of the roughly 30 reported a prior smoking history. Patients had an ECOG performance status of 0 or 1 and had received between 0 and 3 prior chemotherapy regimens. A median of approximately 1,400 T cells and roughly 1,100 unique TCRs was obtained from tumor samples, and a median clonality of 0.096 and a median T cell proportion of around 0.098 were observed. The study, an exploratory multi-omic analysis, examined somatic, immune and clinical correlates of response to PD-L1 blockade with atezolizumab in urothelial cancer. Pretreatment tumor samples, along with matched peripheral blood serially collected before and after atezolizumab treatment, were subjected to TCR sequencing. Durable clinical benefit was defined as a progression-free survival longer than 6 months, and TCR features were additionally tested against progression-free survival and overall survival. In the same patients, pretreatment tumors underwent whole exome sequencing and RNA sequencing in addition to TCR sequencing. Under 10 patients achieved durable clinical benefit and roughly 20 did not. Pretreatment blood TCR-seq was available for 27 to 30 patients, at least one posttreatment blood collection was obtained for 24 patients, and tumor TCR-seq was available for 24 patients. Tumors from two patients failed quality control and three patients lacked available tumor, so five were excluded from tumor TCR analyses.

The paper as a whole reports these results and caveats: The tumor samples were FFPE, were not collected immediately before treatment, and were limited to one sample per patient, so heterogeneity may have been missed. Because the sample size was small (n ≈ 30) and many of the analyses were exploratory, the results are meant to be hypothesis-generating. Among patients with durable benefit, tumor-associated TCR clones showed greater expansion in peripheral blood 3 weeks after treatment started (n ≈ 20, p = 0.022). The proportion of tumor-infiltrating T lymphocytes was higher in patients with durable benefit (n ≈ 25, Mann-Whitney p = 0.047).

To estimate absolute template abundance from read counts, synthetic TCR analog templates were spiked into each PCR. In FFPE tumors, housekeeping genes were amplified and quantified as a way to estimate usable DNA and compute T cell fraction. Using the immunoSEQ assay, TCRbeta CDR3 regions were amplified from genomic DNA with bias-controlled V and J gene primers. Sequencing of rearranged TCRbeta segments was done at approximately 20X coverage. On the study's bioinformatics: Clustering was used to correct sequencing errors, and CDR3s were annotated against IMGT so that V, D and J genes could be assigned. Downstream analyses used only productive TCRbeta rearrangements, leaving out any out-of-frame or stop-codon sequences. Clonality was computed as one minus Shannon entropy normalized by the log of the number of unique productive sequences. Fisher's exact test with Benjamini-Hochberg correction, using a cutoff of adjusted p below 0.01, was how clones that differed between time points or between blood and tumor were identified. TCRdb provides this immuneACCESS table in a form limited to in-frame rearrangements. Some clones are lacking; in checked studies, under half of them reflect an unresolved V gene, and why the rest are absent is not known. V, J and clone size are those of that table, while D and trimming were read from the DNA. For this sample the table gives tens of thousands of clones, of which just over 35% were detected only once. About 8.9% of the sample rests with the top ten.

Note on this clone: Its antigen has not been determined. Nothing much larger sits one base from this clone, and base qualities are not available.

Reading from cysteine to phenylalanine, the CDR3 counts 14 amino acids. This entry keeps only the CDR3 DNA: 42 bases, framed from base 1. The V end loses 6 bases and the J end loses 3 bases, and a stretch of 14 bases separates them. Sample time point, as interpreted from the label and publication: pretreatment tumor sample. A total of some 30 patients with locally advanced or metastatic urothelial carcinoma, treated at Memorial Sloan Kettering on a trial protocol, made up the cohort. Every piece of tumor tissue used for sequencing was obtained before atezolizumab dosing. The Qiagen DNeasy Blood extraction kit was used to purify genomic DNA from total PBMCs and tumor samples.

The chain employs TRBV23-1 and TRBJ1-2; TRBD1 is a weak D gene call, 6 bases matching. TRBV23-1 is labeled an ORF, and its function is uncertain. Sample: tumor tissue, taken before atezolizumab (anti-PD-L1) treatment. The receptor was isolated from a man in his fifties or sixties with urothelial cancer. The CDR3 protein: CASSPGGGYYGYTF. The DNA reads TGCGCCAGCAGCCCGGGAGGGGGTTACTATGGCTACACCTTC.